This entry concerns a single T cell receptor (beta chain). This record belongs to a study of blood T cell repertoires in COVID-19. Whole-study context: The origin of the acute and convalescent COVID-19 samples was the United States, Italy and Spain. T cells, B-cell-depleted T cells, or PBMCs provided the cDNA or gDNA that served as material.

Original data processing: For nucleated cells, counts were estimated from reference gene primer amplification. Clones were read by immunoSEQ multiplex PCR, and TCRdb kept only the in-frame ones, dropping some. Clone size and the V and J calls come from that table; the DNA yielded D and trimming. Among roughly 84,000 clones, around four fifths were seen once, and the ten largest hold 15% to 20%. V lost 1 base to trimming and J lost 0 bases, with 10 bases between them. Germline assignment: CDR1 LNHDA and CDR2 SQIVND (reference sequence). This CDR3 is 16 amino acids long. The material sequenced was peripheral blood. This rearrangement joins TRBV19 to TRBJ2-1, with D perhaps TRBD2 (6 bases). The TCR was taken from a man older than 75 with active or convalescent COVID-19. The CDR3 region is CASSIVNSGSYNEQFF. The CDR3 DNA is TGTGCCAGTAGTATAGTTAATAGCGGCTCCTACAATGAGCAGTTCTTC.